Each of the 11 T cell receptor beta chains below was sequenced from the same sample in a study of blood T cell repertoires in COVID-19. Sequencing used immunoSEQ multiplex PCR; TCRdb keeps in-frame clones, though not all of them. The table lists about 89,000 clones, more than 60% of them singletons, with less than 60% in the top ten. The sample taken for sequencing was peripheral blood. These receptors all stem from a human donor in a cohort sampled during active COVID-19.

This sequence joins TRBV19 and TRBJ2-7; unclear D gene. The CDR3 covers 14 residues. V lost 11 bases and J lost 3, with 20 bases in between. Germline values: CDR1 LNHDA, CDR2 SQIVND (reference sequence). CDR3 loop: CAGPGERQNYEQYF. For the CDR3, the DNA is TGTGCCGGGCCCGGTGAGAGACAAAACTACGAGCAGTACTTC.

This clone came up once. The V gene is TRBV19, the J gene TRBJ2-7; the match to TRBD2 covers 14 bases. The germline V gene encodes CDR1 LNHDA and CDR2 SQIVND (reference sequence). This CDR3 contains 15 residues. V was pared by 9 bases and J by 7 bases, with 11 bases of the junction left unmatched. The CDR3 sequence is CASKGGLAGGGEQYF. The CDR3, as DNA: TGTGCCAGCAAAGGAGGACTAGCGGGAGGAGGTGAGCAGTACTTC.

V is TRBV7-8 and J is TRBJ2-1; 16 bases match TRBD2. This CDR3 spans 18 amino acids. J lost 7 bases, V lost 4 bases, and 10 bases had no gene match. Germline assignment: CDR1 SGHVS and CDR2 FQNEAQ. CDR3 sequence reads: CASSSTGTSGRALNEQFF. The DNA for the CDR3 is TGTGCCAGCAGCTCGACCGGGACTAGCGGGAGGGCCTTGAATGAGCAGTTCTTC.

The table lists this clone with many counts. This chain connects TRBV27 to TRBJ2-7, with D perhaps TRBD2 (5 bases). The V end lost 4 bases, the J end lost 2 bases, and 18 bases lay between the germline ends. The CDR3 runs 16 residues. Germline V gives CDR1 MNHEY, CDR2 SMNVEV (reference sequence). CDR3 DNA sequence: TGTGCCAGCAGTTCCAAGGGTGGGAGTACGCCCTACGAGCAGTACTTC. Its protein product is CASSSKGGSTPYEQYF.

This CDR3 reads CASTPLGLADGNEQFF. The CDR3 DNA sequence: TGTGCCAGCACCCCCCTGGGACTAGCGGATGGCAATGAGCAGTTCTTC. This rearrangement joins TRBV28 to TRBJ2-1; TRBD2 matches at 11 bases. CDR3 length: 16 amino acids. The V gene's germline CDR1 is MDHEN and CDR2 SYDVKM. The trim removed 7 bases at V and 6 bases at J, leaving 11 bases unmatched.

The chain carries TRBV19 and TRBJ1-1; D is unresolved. The V end lost 6 bases, the J end lost 5 bases, and 13 bases lay between the germline ends. Germline CDR1 LNHDA, CDR2 SQIVND (reference sequence). The CDR3 has 13 amino acids. The CDR3 here is CASRVVGGTEAFF. For the CDR3, the DNA is TGTGCCAGTAGGGTCGTCGGAGGGACTGAAGCTTTCTTT.

The V call is TRBV7-2, the J call TRBJ2-1; D gene unclear. The CDR3 runs to 12 residues. V was shortened by 5 bases and J by 5 bases, with 7 bases between the two germline ends. Germline CDR1 and CDR2: SGHTA and FQGNSA. Here the CDR3 DNA reads TGTGCCAGCAGCCGTTTAAACAATGAGCAGTTCTTC. Translating it yields CASSRLNNEQFF.

V is TRBV29-1 and J is TRBJ1-2; no reliable D call. The CDR3 is 12 amino acids. Germline V gene sequence: CDR1 SQVTM, CDR2 ANQGSEA. The germline V and J ends were trimmed by 7 bases and 6 bases, with 15 bases remaining between them. CDR3 protein: CSARTAGDGYTF. The CDR3 DNA reads as TGCAGCGCCAGGACTGCGGGAGATGGCTACACCTTC.

This clone was recorded only once. CDR3: CASSQDGETNTGELFF. The DNA for the CDR3 is TGTGCCAGCAGCCAAGACGGGGAAACGAACACCGGGGAGCTGTTTTTT. The chain links TRBV4-2 to TRBJ2-2; tentatively, D is TRBD2 (5 bases). Trimming shortened V by 0 bases and J by 0 bases, and 8 bases separated the two germline ends. Germline V gene sequence: CDR1 LGHNA, CDR2 YNFKEQ. This CDR3 has 16 residues.

The V and J genes are TRBV3-1 (or the pseudogene TRBV3-2) and TRBJ2-7; TRBD2 aligns across 13 bases. The V segment lost 3 bases and the J segment 3 bases; nucleotides outside the gene matches: 2. CDR1 is LGHDT and CDR2 is YNNKEL in the germline V gene (reference sequence). The CDR3 has 15 residues. The CDR3 nucleotides read TGTGCCAGCAGCCAGGGGACTAGCGGGATCTACGAGCAGTACTTC. Its protein is CASSQGTSGIYEQYF.

The rearrangement links TRBV4-3 to TRBJ2-3, with TRBD2 matching 8 bases. The germline CDR1 and CDR2 sequences are LGHNA and YSLEER. The J segment lost 3 bases and the V segment lost 4 bases, leaving 6 bases of the junction unmatched. This CDR3 contains 15 residues. CDR3 sequence: CASSREGLGTDTQYF. Written as DNA, the CDR3 is TGCGCCAGCAGCCGGGAGGGACTAGGAACAGATACGCAGTATTTT.